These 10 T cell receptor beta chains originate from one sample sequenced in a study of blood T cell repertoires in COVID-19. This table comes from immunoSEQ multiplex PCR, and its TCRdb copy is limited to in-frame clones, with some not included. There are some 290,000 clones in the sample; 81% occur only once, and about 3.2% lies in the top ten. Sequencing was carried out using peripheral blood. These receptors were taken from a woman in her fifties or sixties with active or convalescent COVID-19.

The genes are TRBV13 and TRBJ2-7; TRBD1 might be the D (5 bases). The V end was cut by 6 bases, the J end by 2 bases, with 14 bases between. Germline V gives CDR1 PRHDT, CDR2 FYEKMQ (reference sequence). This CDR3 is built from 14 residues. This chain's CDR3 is CASRDRGSAYEQYF. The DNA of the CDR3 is TGTGCCAGCAGGGATAGGGGTTCTGCCTACGAGCAGTACTTC.

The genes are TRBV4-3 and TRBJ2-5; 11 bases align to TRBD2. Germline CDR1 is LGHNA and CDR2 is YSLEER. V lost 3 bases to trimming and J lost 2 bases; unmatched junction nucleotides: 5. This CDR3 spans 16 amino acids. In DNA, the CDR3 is TGCGCCAGCAGCCAGGGTTTAGCGGGGGGGCAAGAGACCCAGTACTTC. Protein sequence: CASSQGLAGGQETQYF.

In nucleotides, the CDR3 is TGTGCCAGCAGCCAAGATCAACGGGGGGCCAGGTTCTTC. Protein: CASSQDQRGARFF. The genes are TRBV3-1 (or the pseudogene TRBV3-2) and TRBJ2-1; tentative D call: TRBD2 (7 bases). V was trimmed by 0 bases and J by 15 bases, leaving 15 bases between them. CDR1 and CDR2 from the germline V gene are LGHDT and YNNKEL (reference sequence). There are 13 residues in the CDR3.

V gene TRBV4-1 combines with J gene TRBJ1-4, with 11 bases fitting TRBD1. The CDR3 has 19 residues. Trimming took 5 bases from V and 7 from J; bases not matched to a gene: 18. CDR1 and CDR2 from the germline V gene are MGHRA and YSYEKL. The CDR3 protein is CASSKRTGGFPTGGEKLFF. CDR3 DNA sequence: TGCGCCAGCAGCAAGAGGACAGGGGGCTTCCCAACTGGGGGTGAAAAACTGTTTTTT.

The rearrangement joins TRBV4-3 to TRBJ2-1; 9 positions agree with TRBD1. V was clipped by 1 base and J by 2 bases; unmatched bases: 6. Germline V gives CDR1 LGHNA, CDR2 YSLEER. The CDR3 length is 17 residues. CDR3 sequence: CASSQASRDRAYNEQFF. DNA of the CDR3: TGCGCCAGCAGCCAAGCGTCCAGGGACAGGGCCTACAATGAGCAGTTCTTC.

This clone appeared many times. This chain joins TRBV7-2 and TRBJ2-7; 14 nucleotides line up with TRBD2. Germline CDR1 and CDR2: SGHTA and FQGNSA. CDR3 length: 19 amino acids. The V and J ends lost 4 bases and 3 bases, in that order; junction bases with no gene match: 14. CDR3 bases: TGTGCCAGCAGCTCAGGACGTTGGACTAGCGGGGGGTATATCTACGAGCAGTACTTC. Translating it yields CASSSGRWTSGGYIYEQYF.

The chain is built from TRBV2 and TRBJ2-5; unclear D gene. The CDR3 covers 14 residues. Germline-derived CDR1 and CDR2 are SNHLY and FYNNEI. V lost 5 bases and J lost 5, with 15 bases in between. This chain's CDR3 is CASSPTTSGETQYF. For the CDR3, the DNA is TGTGCCAGCAGTCCTACTACGAGTGGGGAGACCCAGTACTTC.

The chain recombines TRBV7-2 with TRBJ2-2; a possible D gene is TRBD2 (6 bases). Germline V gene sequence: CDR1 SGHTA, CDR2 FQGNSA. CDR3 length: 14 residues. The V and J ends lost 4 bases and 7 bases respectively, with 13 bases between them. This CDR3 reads CASSWGLTGGELFF. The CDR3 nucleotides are TGTGCCAGCAGCTGGGGACTCACCGGCGGGGAGCTGTTTTTT. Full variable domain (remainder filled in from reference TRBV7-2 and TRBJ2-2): GAGVSQSPSNKVTEKGKDVELRCDPISGHTALYWYRQSLGQGLEFLIYFQGNSAPDKSGLPSDRFSAERTGGSVSTLTIQRTQQEDSAVYLCASSWGLTGGELFFGEGSRLTVL.

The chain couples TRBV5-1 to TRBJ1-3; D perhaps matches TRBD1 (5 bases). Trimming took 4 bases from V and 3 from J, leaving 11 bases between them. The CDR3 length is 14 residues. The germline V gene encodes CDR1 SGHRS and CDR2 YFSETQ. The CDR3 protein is CASSPRGVGNTIYF. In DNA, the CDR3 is TGCGCCAGCAGCCCCCGGGGGGTTGGAAACACCATATATTTT.

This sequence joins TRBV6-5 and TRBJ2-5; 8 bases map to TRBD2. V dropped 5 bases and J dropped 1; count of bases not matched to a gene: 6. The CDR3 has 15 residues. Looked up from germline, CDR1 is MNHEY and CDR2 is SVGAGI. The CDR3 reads CASSQRLATQETQYF. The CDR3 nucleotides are TGTGCCAGCAGTCAACGACTAGCGACCCAAGAGACCCAGTACTTC.